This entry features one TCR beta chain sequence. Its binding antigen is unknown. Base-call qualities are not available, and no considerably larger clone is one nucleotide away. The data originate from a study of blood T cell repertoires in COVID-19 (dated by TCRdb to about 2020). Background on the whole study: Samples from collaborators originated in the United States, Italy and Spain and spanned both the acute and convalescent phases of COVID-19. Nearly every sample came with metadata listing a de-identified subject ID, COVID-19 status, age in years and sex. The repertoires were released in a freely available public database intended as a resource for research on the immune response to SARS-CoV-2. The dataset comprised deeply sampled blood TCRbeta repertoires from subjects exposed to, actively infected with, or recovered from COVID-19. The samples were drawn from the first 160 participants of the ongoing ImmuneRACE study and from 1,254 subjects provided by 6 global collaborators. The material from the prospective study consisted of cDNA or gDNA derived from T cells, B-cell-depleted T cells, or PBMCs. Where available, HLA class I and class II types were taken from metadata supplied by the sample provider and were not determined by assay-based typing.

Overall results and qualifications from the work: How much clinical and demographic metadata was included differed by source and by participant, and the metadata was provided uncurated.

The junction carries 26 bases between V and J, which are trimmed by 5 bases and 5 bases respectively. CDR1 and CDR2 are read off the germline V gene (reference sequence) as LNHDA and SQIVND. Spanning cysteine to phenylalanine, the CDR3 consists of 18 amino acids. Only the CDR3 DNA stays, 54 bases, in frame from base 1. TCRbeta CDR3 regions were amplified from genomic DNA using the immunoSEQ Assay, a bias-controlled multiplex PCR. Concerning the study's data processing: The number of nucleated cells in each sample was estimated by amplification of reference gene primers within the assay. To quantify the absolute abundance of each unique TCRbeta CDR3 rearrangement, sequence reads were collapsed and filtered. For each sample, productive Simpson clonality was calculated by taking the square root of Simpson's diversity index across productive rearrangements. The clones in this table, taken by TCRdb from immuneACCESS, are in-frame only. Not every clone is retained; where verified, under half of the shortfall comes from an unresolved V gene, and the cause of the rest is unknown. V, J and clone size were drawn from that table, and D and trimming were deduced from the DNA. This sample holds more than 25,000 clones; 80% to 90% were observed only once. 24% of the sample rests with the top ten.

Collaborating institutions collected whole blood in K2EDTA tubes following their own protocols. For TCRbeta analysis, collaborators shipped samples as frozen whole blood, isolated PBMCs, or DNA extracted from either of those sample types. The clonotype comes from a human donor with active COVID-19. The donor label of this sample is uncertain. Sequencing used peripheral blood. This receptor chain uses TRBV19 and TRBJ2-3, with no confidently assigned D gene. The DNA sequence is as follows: TGTGCCAGTAGTCATAACAACAAAAGACACTCACAAGGAGATACGCAGTATTTT. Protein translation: CASSHNNKRHSQGDTQYF.